The sequence of this T cell receptor beta chain was determined in a study of post-analysis software for immune sequencing data. Study at large: Recorded subtypes: relapsing-remitting, secondary progressive, progressive-relapsing; some patients unannotated.

With respect to this clonotype: Its antigen is unknown.

TCR beta libraries were prepared from cDNA with unique molecular identifiers. TCRdb independently ran MiXCR on the PCR reads; one entry per CDR3 protein. The sample shows 550,000 to 700,000 distinct CDR3 sequences, about 40% of them seen only once. V lost 3 bases, J lost 0 bases, and 5 bases stayed unmatched. The CDR3 has 15 residues. Per germline, CDR1 SQVTM and CDR2 ANQGSEA. Overall study results and limits: Elevated frequency relative to controls characterized four or five TRBV segments in patients, TRBV5-6, TRBV5-1 and TRBV20-1 among them. Normalized Chao1 diversity was significantly reduced in patients versus controls.

Sequencing was performed on blood. The chain employs TRBV29-1 and TRBJ2-3; 8 bases align to TRBD2. This receptor was identified in a girl between 10 and 17 years old with multiple sclerosis. CDR3 sequence: CSVDPPSGSTDTQYF. CDR3 nucleotides: TGCAGCGTTGATCCTCCTAGCGGGAGCACAGATACGCAGTATTTT.